A single sample is the source of the 32 T cell receptor beta chains below, sequenced in a study of cytomegalovirus exposure and HLA in healthy donors (dated by TCRdb to 2016 to 2017). Receptors were amplified or captured by the immunoSEQ multiplex PCR assay. A mixture of 60 forward primers for TCR Vbeta segments and 13 reverse primers for TCR Jbeta segments was used in the multiplex PCR. Held by TCRdb, this immuneACCESS table contains in-frame sequences only and omits some clones. Under half of the omission traces to an unresolved V gene where checked; the cause of the rest is unknown. For this sample there are around 50,000 clones; 80% appear just once. Approximately 7.6% of the sample comes from the top ten. Sequencing was done on a sample of PBMCs. These receptors all stem from a man aged 30 to 45 in good health and CMV-seropositive.

The V gene is TRBV9, the J gene TRBJ1-2; D not certain. V lost 0 bases and J 3 bases, leaving 12 bases between the germline ends. This CDR3 region has 15 residues. The germline gives CDR1 SGDLS, CDR2 YYNGEE. CDR3 DNA sequence: TGTGCCAGCAGCGTAGTCAAAACGGGAGACTATGGCTACACCTTC. The encoded protein is CASSVVKTGDYGYTF.

The CDR3 is CASSQAQYADTQYF. In nucleotides, the CDR3 is TGCGCCAGCAGCCAAGCACAGTACGCAGATACGCAGTATTTT. The chain uses TRBV4-1 and TRBJ2-3; D not certain. CDR1 is MGHRA, CDR2 YSYEKL, per germline. The CDR3 covers 14 residues. V dropped 1 base and J dropped 4 bases, with 9 bases sitting between them.

The J gene is TRBJ2-5, the V gene TRBV9; TRBD2 matches at 9 bases. From germline, CDR1 is SGDLS and CDR2 YYNGEE. The CDR3 has 15 residues. Unmatched junction bases numbered 9, after V lost 4 bases and J lost 5 bases. Here the CDR3 reads CASSLSGTSWETQYF. CDR3 sequence (DNA): TGTGCCAGCAGCCTATCCGGGACTAGCTGGGAGACCCAGTACTTC.

In DNA, the CDR3 is TGTGCCAGCAGCTACCGGACAGGCTCCTACAATGAGCAGTTCTTC. It is translated as CASSYRTGSYNEQFF. The chain uses TRBV7-2 and TRBJ2-1; 7 nucleotides align to TRBD1. The germline CDR1 and CDR2 sequences are SGHTA and FQGNSA. Unmatched junction bases numbered 3, after V lost 4 bases and J lost 0 bases. This CDR3 contains 15 residues.

This rearrangement joins TRBV6-6 to TRBJ1-1, with 9 nucleotides matching TRBD1. V lost 6 bases, J lost 3 bases, and 11 bases stayed unmatched. The CDR3 is 16 amino acids. Germline-derived CDR1 and CDR2 are MNHNY and SVGAGI (reference sequence). In nucleotides, the CDR3 is TGTGCCAGCAGAGAACCACCGGGGACAGGGCACACTGAAGCTTTCTTT. It codes for CASREPPGTGHTEAFF.

This chain links TRBV7-9 with TRBJ2-7; D perhaps matches TRBD2 (5 bases). The V and J ends lost 6 bases and 0 bases respectively, with 12 bases between them. The CDR3 is made up of 14 amino acids. Germline V CDR1 and CDR2: SEHNR, FQNEAQ (reference sequence). The CDR3 region is CASRGVGLSYEQYF. The DNA for the CDR3 is TGTGCCAGCAGGGGAGTGGGCCTCTCCTACGAGCAGTACTTC.

This clone occurred a few times. This chain connects TRBV7-3 to TRBJ2-2; no clear D gene. This CDR3 is 12 amino acids long. Trimming shortened V by 4 bases and J by 2 bases, and 2 bases separated the two germline ends. Germline V gene sequence: CDR1 SGHTA, CDR2 FQGTGA. The CDR3 nucleotides are TGTGCCAGCAGCTCTAACACCGGGGAGCTGTTTTTT. Amino acids: CASSSNTGELFF.

The V and J genes are TRBV15 and TRBJ1-4; D remains ambiguous. CDR1 LNHNV and CDR2 YYDKDF come from the germline V gene (reference sequence). Deletions cut 1 base from V and 5 bases from J, with 11 bases between. The CDR3 spans 15 residues. The CDR3 sequence: CATSRGGQKNEKLFF. Here the CDR3 DNA reads TGTGCCACCAGCAGAGGTGGGCAGAAGAATGAAAAACTGTTTTTT.

The chain carries TRBV5-1 and TRBJ2-1, with 11 positions matching TRBD2. The CDR3 sequence is 19 residues long. Trimming took 2 bases from V and 7 from J; bases not matched to a gene: 17. Germline CDR1 reads SGHRS; CDR2 reads YFSETQ. This CDR3 reads CASSFLGLTSGGPTNEQFF. The DNA of the CDR3 is TGCGCCAGCAGCTTTCTCGGGTTAACTAGCGGGGGACCGACAAATGAGCAGTTCTTC. The complete variable domain, with remaining parts taken from reference TRBV5-1 and TRBJ2-1, reads KAGVTQTPRYLIKTRGQQVTLSCSPISGHRSVSWYQQTPGQGLQFLFEYFSETQRNKGNFPGRFSGRQFSNSRSEMNVSTLELGDSALYLCASSFLGLTSGGPTNEQFFGPGTRLTVL.

This clone was detected a few times. This chain joins TRBV6-1 and TRBJ1-5, with a tentative D call TRBD1 (5 bases). CDR3 size: 14 residues. The germline V gene encodes CDR1 MNHNS and CDR2 SASEGT. Trimming stripped 5 bases from V and 1 base from J, with 9 bases between. The CDR3 DNA reads TGTGCCAGCAGTCAGGGTAACAGCAATCAGCCCCAGCATTTT. It yields the protein CASSQGNSNQPQHF.

The V call is TRBV4-2, the J call TRBJ1-6, with 10 nucleotides matching TRBD1. Per germline, CDR1 LGHNA and CDR2 YNFKEQ. Trimming took 1 base from V and 6 from J; bases not matched to a gene: 0. The CDR3 contains 15 residues. The chain's CDR3 is CASSQGTGGNSPLHF. For the CDR3, the DNA is TGTGCCAGCAGCCAAGGGACAGGGGGTAATTCACCCCTCCACTTT.

V is TRBV27 and J is TRBJ2-7, with TRBD1 as a possible D gene (6 bases). V was cut by 8 bases and J by 3 bases, with 17 bases left in between. The CDR3 extends over 14 amino acids. Germline values: CDR1 MNHEY, CDR2 SMNVEV (reference sequence). This chain's CDR3 is CASHSRDNDYEQYF. The CDR3 nucleotides read TGTGCCAGCCACTCCCGGGACAACGACTACGAGCAGTACTTC.

The chain uses TRBV14 and TRBJ2-7, with TRBD1 matching over 10 bases. Germline CDR1 is SGHDN and CDR2 is FVKESK. This CDR3 region has 13 residues. Germline trimming cut 4 bases from V and 6 bases from J; bases unmatched to any gene: 3. The DNA of the CDR3 is TGTGCCAGCAGCCCCGGGACAGGGGTCGAGCAGTACTTC. It is translated as CASSPGTGVEQYF.

The chain is built from TRBV5-5 and TRBJ1-6, with TRBD1 identical over 7 bases. Trimming at V came to 4 bases and at J to 6 bases, leaving 7 bases not matched to a gene. The CDR3 spans 15 residues. Germline V gene sequence: CDR1 SGHKS, CDR2 YYEKEE (reference sequence). CDR3 loop: CASSPLGTANSPLHF. The CDR3 nucleotides read TGTGCCAGCAGCCCTTTAGGGACAGCTAATTCACCCCTCCACTTT.

This clone was picked up a small number of times. This chain joins TRBV5-1 and TRBJ2-7; D perhaps matches TRBD1 (6 bases). Trimming pared 0 bases from V and 3 bases from J, leaving 10 bases between. The length of the CDR3 is 14 residues. Germline-derived CDR1 and CDR2 are SGHRS and YFSETQ. CDR3 nucleotide sequence: TGCGCCAGCAGCTTGGAACAGGGAATCTACGAGCAGTACTTC. Translating gives CASSLEQGIYEQYF. The full variable domain, in which reference TRBV5-1 and TRBJ2-7 provide the parts outside the CDR3, is KAGVTQTPRYLIKTRGQQVTLSCSPISGHRSVSWYQQTPGQGLQFLFEYFSETQRNKGNFPGRFSGRQFSNSRSEMNVSTLELGDSALYLCASSLEQGIYEQYFGPGTRLTVT.

This sequence joins TRBV7-9 and TRBJ1-4; a possible D gene is TRBD1 (6 bases). This CDR3 region has 16 residues. Trimming cost V 0 bases and J 5 bases, with 13 bases left between them. Germline V gives CDR1 SEHNR, CDR2 FQNEAQ (reference sequence). The CDR3 loop reads CASSLAVRQENEKLFF. In DNA, the CDR3 is TGTGCCAGCAGCTTAGCAGTCCGACAGGAGAATGAAAAACTGTTTTTT.

The V and J genes are TRBV15 and TRBJ2-6; D uncertain. The CDR3 runs 13 residues. The germline V gene has CDR1 LNHNV and CDR2 YYDKDF (reference sequence). V gave up 7 bases and J gave up 0 bases, with 4 bases separating them. The CDR3 nucleotides read TGTGCCACCACTAGCTCTGGGGCCAACGTCCTGACTTTC. It is translated as CATTSSGANVLTF.

This sequence joins TRBV9 and TRBJ2-2; D ambiguous. V lost 0 bases to trimming and J lost 0 bases, with 6 bases between them. Germline CDR1 and CDR2: SGDLS and YYNGEE. The CDR3 is made up of 15 amino acids. CDR3 nucleotides: TGTGCCAGCAGCGTAGGCGTAGCGAACACCGGGGAGCTGTTTTTT. Amino acids: CASSVGVANTGELFF.

The V gene is TRBV7-9, the J gene TRBJ2-7, with 8 bases identical to TRBD2. The CDR3 consists of 14 residues. Trimming cost V 5 bases and J 2 bases; bases outside gene matches: 5. The germline V gene has CDR1 SEHNR and CDR2 FQNEAQ (reference sequence). The CDR3 here is CASSQRGQTYEQYF. For the CDR3, the DNA is TGTGCCAGCAGCCAGCGGGGGCAGACCTACGAGCAGTACTTC.

This clone was recorded only once. This chain links TRBV19 with TRBJ1-4, with 7 bases fitting TRBD1. This CDR3 is built from 16 residues. J gave up 8 bases and V 3 bases, and 12 bases lay outside the gene matches. The germline gives CDR1 LNHDA, CDR2 SQIVND (reference sequence). CDR3: CASSIPDRVFEEKLFF. The DNA for the CDR3 is TGTGCCAGTAGTATCCCCGACAGGGTATTTGAGGAAAAACTGTTTTTT.

The V gene is TRBV19, the J gene TRBJ2-7, with TRBD1 matching over 10 bases. V trimming: 9 bases; J trimming: 0 bases; junction bases outside the gene matches: 5. Germline values: CDR1 LNHDA, CDR2 SQIVND (reference sequence). The CDR3 extends over 14 amino acids. CDR3 in amino acids: CASRQGASSYEQYF. CDR3 DNA: TGTGCCAGCAGACAGGGGGCCAGCTCCTACGAGCAGTACTTC.

This chain connects TRBV27 to TRBJ2-2, with D possibly TRBD2 on 6 matching bases. This CDR3 is built from 15 residues. V was clipped by 6 bases and J by 3 bases, with 14 bases between them. CDR1 is MNHEY and CDR2 is SMNVEV in the germline V gene (reference sequence). CDR3 DNA: TGTGCCAGCAGGCGCCGGGAGACGTACACCGGGGAGCTGTTTTTT. It specifies CASRRRETYTGELFF.

This clone occurred once. The chain uses TRBV5-1 and TRBJ1-2; 10 positions match TRBD1. There are 15 residues in the CDR3. The trim removed 4 bases at V and 7 bases at J, leaving 10 bases unmatched. CDR1 is SGHRS and CDR2 is YFSETQ in the germline V gene. CDR3 region: CASSPTTGGGGGYTF. CDR3 coding DNA: TGCGCCAGCAGCCCCACGACAGGGGGCGGTGGTGGCTACACCTTC.

The genes are TRBV5-5 and TRBJ2-3; 10 nucleotides line up with TRBD2. V shed 4 bases and J 3 bases; nucleotides not matched to a gene: 5. The germline gives CDR1 SGHKS, CDR2 YYEKEE (reference sequence). The CDR3 spans 15 residues. CDR3 sequence reads: CASSPLAGETDTQYF. The DNA of the CDR3 is TGTGCCAGCAGCCCGCTAGCGGGGGAAACAGATACGCAGTATTTT.

The chain joins TRBV19 to TRBJ1-2; D is ambiguous. With 3 bases removed from V and 6 bases from J, the gap between germline ends came to 20 bases. This CDR3 contains 16 residues. Germline values: CDR1 LNHDA, CDR2 SQIVND (reference sequence). The CDR3 spells CASSMNSPFQAHGYTF. The CDR3 nucleotides are TGTGCCAGTAGTATGAACTCCCCTTTCCAGGCACATGGCTACACCTTC.

The chain joins TRBV6-1 to TRBJ2-7, with 7 bases aligning to TRBD2. Germline CDR1 and CDR2: MNHNS and SASEGT. There are 14 residues in the CDR3. V trimming: 1 base; J trimming: 1 base; junction bases outside the gene matches: 1. As DNA, the CDR3 is TGTGCCAGCAGTGAAGGGGAGGGGTCCTACGAGCAGTACTTC. Encoded protein: CASSEGEGSYEQYF.

V usage is TRBV7-9 and J usage is TRBJ1-2; D perhaps matches TRBD1 (6 bases). The CDR3 is made up of 15 amino acids. Trimming took 5 bases from V and 2 from J, leaving 15 bases between them. Germline V CDR1 and CDR2: SEHNR, FQNEAQ (reference sequence). The CDR3 DNA reads TGTGCCAGCAGCCTCCTGGACAGACTAAACTATGGCTACACCTTC. Its translation is CASSLLDRLNYGYTF.

This sequence joins TRBV27 and TRBJ1-5; D gene unclear. Germline V gives CDR1 MNHEY, CDR2 SMNVEV (reference sequence). V was pared by 4 bases and J by 6 bases, with 10 bases between. The CDR3 has 13 amino acids. The CDR3 nucleotides are TGTGCCAGCAGTTCTGCAGGAGGTCAGCCCCAGCATTTT. It yields the protein CASSSAGGQPQHF.

The chain recombines TRBV7-3 with TRBJ2-2, with D perhaps matching TRBD2 (7 bases). Germline V gene data show CDR1 as SGHTA and CDR2 as FQGTGA. This CDR3 is 12 amino acids long. Trimming cost V 7 bases and J 6 bases, with 9 bases left between them. The chain's CDR3 is CASMGGPGELFF. For the CDR3, the DNA is TGTGCCAGCATGGGGGGGCCCGGGGAGCTGTTTTTT.

This clone has only one observation. The V call is TRBV5-4, the J call TRBJ2-2; the D gene is possibly TRBD2 (5 bases). Germline assignment: CDR1 SGHNT and CDR2 YYREEE (reference sequence). The ends were cut back, 4 bases at V and 5 bases at J, with 9 bases in the middle. CDR3 length equals 13 residues. CDR3 amino acids: CASSQTGTGELFF. CDR3 DNA sequence: TGTGCCAGCAGCCAAACGGGGACCGGGGAGCTGTTTTTT.

The rearrangement joins TRBV2 to TRBJ2-1; possibly TRBD2 for D (7 bases). The length of the CDR3 is 15 residues. V shed 7 bases and J shed 5 bases, with 18 bases lying between them. In germline, CDR1 is SNHLY, CDR2 FYNNEI. Here the CDR3 reads CASTPRGGGNNEQFF. CDR3 nucleotides: TGTGCCAGCACTCCACGCGGCGGGGGCAACAATGAGCAGTTCTTC.

Only one count was recorded for this clone. The chain uses TRBV10-3 and TRBJ2-1; 11 bases agree with TRBD1. CDR3 size: 15 residues. The ends lost 4 bases at V and 6 bases at J; junction bases unmatched: 5. The germline CDR1 and CDR2 sequences are ENHRY and SYGVKD. The CDR3 protein is CAISGGGQGGNEQFF. DNA for the CDR3: TGTGCCATCAGTGGGGGGGGACAGGGGGGCAATGAGCAGTTCTTC.